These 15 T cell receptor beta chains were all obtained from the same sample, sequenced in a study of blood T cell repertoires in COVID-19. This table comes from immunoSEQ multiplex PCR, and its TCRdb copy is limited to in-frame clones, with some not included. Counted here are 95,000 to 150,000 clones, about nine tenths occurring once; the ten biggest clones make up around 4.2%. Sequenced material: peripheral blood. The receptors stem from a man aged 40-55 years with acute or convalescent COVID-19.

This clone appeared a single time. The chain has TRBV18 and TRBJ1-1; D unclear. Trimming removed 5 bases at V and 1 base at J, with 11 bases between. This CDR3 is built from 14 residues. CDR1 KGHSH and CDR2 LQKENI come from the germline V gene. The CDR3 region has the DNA TGTGCCAGCTCAATGAAGGAGGGGAACACTGAAGCTTTCTTT. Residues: CASSMKEGNTEAFF.

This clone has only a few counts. CDR3 region: CATSTRRGNTEAFF. In DNA, the CDR3 is TGTGCCACCAGCACCAGGAGGGGGAACACTGAAGCTTTCTTT. This rearrangement joins TRBV15 to TRBJ1-1; weak D call: TRBD1 (5 bases). CDR3 length: 14 residues. Looked up from germline, CDR1 is LNHNV and CDR2 is YYDKDF (reference sequence). V was shortened by 4 bases and J by 1 base, with 10 bases between the two germline ends.

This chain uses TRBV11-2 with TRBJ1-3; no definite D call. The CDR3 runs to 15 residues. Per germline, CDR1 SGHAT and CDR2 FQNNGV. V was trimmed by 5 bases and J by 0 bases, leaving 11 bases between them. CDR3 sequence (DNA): TGTGCCAGCAGCCCGAGGTCTGGCTCTGGAAACACCATATATTTT. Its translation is CASSPRSGSGNTIYF.

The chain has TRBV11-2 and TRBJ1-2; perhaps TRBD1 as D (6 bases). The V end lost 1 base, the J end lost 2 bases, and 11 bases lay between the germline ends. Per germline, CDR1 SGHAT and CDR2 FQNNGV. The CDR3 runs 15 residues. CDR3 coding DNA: TGTGCCAGCAGCTTAGGTCCAGGGGACAACTATGGCTACACCTTC. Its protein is CASSLGPGDNYGYTF.

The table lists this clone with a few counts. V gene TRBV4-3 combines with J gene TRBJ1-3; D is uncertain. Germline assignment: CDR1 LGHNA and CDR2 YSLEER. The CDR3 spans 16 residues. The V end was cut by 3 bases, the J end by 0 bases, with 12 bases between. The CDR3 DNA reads TGCGCCAGCAGCCAGGCGGCCACCTTCTCTGGAAACACCATATATTTT. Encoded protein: CASSQAATFSGNTIYF.

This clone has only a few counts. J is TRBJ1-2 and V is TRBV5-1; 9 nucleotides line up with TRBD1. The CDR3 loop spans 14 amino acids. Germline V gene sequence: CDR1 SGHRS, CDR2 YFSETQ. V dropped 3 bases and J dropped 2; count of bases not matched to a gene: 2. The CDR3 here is CASSSGQGNYGYTF. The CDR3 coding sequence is TGCGCCAGCAGCTCCGGACAGGGGAACTATGGCTACACCTTC.

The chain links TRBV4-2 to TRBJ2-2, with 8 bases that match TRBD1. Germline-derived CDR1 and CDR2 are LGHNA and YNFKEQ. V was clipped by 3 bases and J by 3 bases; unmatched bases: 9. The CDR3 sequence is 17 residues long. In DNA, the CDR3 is TGTGCCAGCAGCCAGGTATTACAGGGGGTCCACACCGGGGAGCTGTTTTTT. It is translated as CASSQVLQGVHTGELFF.

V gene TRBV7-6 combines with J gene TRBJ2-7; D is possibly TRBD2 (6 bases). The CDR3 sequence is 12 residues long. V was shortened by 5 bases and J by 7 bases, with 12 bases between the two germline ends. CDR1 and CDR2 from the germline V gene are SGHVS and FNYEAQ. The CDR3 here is CASSTGLREQYF. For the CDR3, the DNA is TGTGCCAGCAGCACGGGACTCCGGGAGCAGTACTTC.

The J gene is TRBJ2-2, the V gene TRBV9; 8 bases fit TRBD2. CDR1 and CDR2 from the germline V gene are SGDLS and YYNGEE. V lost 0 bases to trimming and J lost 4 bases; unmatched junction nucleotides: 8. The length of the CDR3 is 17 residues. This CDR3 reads CASSVGLSGSVTGELFF. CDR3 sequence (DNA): TGTGCCAGCAGCGTAGGTCTCAGCGGGAGTGTCACCGGGGAGCTGTTTTTT.

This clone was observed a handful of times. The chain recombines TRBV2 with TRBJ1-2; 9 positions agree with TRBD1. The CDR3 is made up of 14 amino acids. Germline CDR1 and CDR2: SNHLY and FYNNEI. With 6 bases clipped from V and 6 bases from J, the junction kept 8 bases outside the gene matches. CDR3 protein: CASSAPGTGNGYTF. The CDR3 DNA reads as TGTGCCAGCAGCGCGCCTGGGACAGGGAATGGCTACACCTTC.

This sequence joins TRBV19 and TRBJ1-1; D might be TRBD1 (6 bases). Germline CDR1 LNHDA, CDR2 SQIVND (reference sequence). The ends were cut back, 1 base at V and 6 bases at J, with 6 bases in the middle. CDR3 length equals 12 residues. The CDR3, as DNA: TGTGCCAGTAGTATAGCAGGGGCTGAAGCTTTCTTT. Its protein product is CASSIAGAEAFF.

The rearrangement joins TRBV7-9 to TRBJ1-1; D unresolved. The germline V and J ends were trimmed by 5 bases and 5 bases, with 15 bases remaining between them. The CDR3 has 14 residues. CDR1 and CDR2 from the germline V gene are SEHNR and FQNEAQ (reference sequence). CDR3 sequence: CASSGFAEITEAFF. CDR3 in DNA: TGTGCCAGCAGCGGATTTGCGGAGATTACTGAAGCTTTCTTT.

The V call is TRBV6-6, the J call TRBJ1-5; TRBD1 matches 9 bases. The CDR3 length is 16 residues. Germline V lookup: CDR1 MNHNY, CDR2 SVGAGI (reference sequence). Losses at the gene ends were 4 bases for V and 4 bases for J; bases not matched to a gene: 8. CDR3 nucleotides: TGTGCCAGCAGTTCGTTACAGGGGGCAAGAAATCAGCCCCAGCATTTT. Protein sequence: CASSSLQGARNQPQHF.

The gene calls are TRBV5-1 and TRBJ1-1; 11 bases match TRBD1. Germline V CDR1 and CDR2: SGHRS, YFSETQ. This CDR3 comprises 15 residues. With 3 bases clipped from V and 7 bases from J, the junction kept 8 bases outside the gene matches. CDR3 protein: CASSWGGGTGGEAFF. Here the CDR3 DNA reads TGCGCCAGCAGCTGGGGCGGCGGGACAGGGGGTGAAGCTTTCTTT.

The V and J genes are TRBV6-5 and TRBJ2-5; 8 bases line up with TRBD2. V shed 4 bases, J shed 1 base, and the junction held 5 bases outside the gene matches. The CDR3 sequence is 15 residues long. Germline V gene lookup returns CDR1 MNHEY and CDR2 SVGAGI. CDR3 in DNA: TGTGCCAGCAGTTCAGCGGGAGCTTCCCAAGAGACCCAGTACTTC. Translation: CASSSAGASQETQYF.